This T cell receptor (beta chain) was identified in a study of cytomegalovirus exposure and HLA in healthy donors. In regard to this clone: Its antigen is unidentified.

General observations from the study: The study recorded 164 TCR beta chains that were cytomegalovirus-associated. Published work reported that the classifier diagnosed cytomegalovirus status with high specificity and sensitivity.

The PCR contained 60 Vbeta and 13 Jbeta primers. How the authors handled the data: Later, tens of millions of unique TCR beta chains were counted in an analysis, and about 12 million of them were shared. The table came from immunoSEQ multiplex PCR; TCRdb's copy has only in-frame clones and leaves some out. The DNA was the basis for D and trimming; V, J and clone size are from that table. Of 100,000 or so clones listed, around three quarters are singletons. The source material was PBMCs. The sequence was collected from a female donor in good health and CMV-seropositive.

The CDR3 protein is CASSLSGRRVGEQFF. CDR3 DNA: TGCGCCAGCAGCTTGAGCGGGAGAAGAGTGGGTGAGCAGTTCTTC. The chain couples TRBV5-1 to TRBJ2-1, with 8 bases fitting TRBD2. This CDR3 is built from 15 residues. J lost 9 bases, V lost 1 base, and 9 bases had no gene match. CDR1 and CDR2 (germline): SGHRS, YFSETQ.